This T cell receptor beta chain appears in the sequencing data of a study of blood T cell repertoires in COVID-19. About the research overall: Some COVID-19 samples were acute and others convalescent; all came from the United States, Italy and Spain.

The repertoire was sequenced with immunoSEQ multiplex PCR; TCRdb's copy has only in-frame clones and lacks some. This sample carries about 300,000 clones, about 88% of them seen once, and the ten largest clones take about 1.5%. Per the germline V gene, CDR1 is MDHEN and CDR2 is SYDVKM. V lost 10 bases, J lost 3 bases, and 16 bases lay in between. This CDR3 is 13 amino acids long. A Seattle source enrolled patients during active infection and followed them longitudinally. Sample: peripheral blood. This sequence joins TRBV28 and TRBJ2-7; the D gene is possibly TRBD1 (6 bases). This TCR came from a human donor with COVID-19, enrolled during active disease. The donor label of this sample is uncertain. CDR3 coding DNA: TGTGCCACCAAACAGGGCGGGCACTACGAGCAGTACTTC. Its protein product is CATKQGGHYEQYF.